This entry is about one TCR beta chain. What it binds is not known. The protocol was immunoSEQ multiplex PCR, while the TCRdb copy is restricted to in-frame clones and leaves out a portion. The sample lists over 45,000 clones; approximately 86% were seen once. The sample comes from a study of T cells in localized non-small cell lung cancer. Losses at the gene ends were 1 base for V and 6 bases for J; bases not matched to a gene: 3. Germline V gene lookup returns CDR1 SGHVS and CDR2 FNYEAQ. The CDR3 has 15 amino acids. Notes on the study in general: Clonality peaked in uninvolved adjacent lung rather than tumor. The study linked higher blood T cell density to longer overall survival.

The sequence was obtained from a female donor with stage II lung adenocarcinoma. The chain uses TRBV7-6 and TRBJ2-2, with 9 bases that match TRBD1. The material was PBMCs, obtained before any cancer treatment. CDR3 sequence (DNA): TGTGCCAGCAGCTTAGTGACAGGGGGAGCCGGGGAGCTGTTTTTT. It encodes CASSLVTGGAGELFF.